The next 25 T cell receptor beta chains were all read from a single sample in a study of blood T cell repertoires in COVID-19 (dated by TCRdb to about 2020). Library preparation was by the immunoSEQ multiplex PCR assay. What TCRdb holds here is the immuneACCESS table cut down to in-frame rearrangements. Part of the clones is not present; checked against another copy, under half of the missing clones reflect an unresolved V gene, and the others are unexplained. The sample profile shows about 140,000 clones; more than 70% of them were found once. The biggest ten clones account for 8% to 11% of the sample. Input material: peripheral blood. Every receptor here comes from a man between 45 and 60 years old with active or convalescent COVID-19.

The J gene is TRBJ2-2, the V gene TRBV7-6; maybe TRBD1 (5 bases). V lost 1 base and J lost 4, with 16 bases in between. The CDR3 runs 17 residues. Germline CDR1 SGHVS, CDR2 FNYEAQ. In DNA, the CDR3 is TGTGCCAGCAGCTTAGACCCCAGGGTATGGGGCACCGGGGAGCTGTTTTTT. As protein: CASSLDPRVWGTGELFF.

The chain recombines TRBV5-1 with TRBJ1-2, with no clear D. The CDR3 has 16 amino acids. Deletions cut 0 bases from V and 2 bases from J, with 14 bases between. Germline-derived CDR1 and CDR2 are SGHRS and YFSETQ. The CDR3, as DNA: TGCGCCAGCAGCTTGGGCTGGCCCGGGTCCAACTATGGCTACACCTTC. Protein: CASSLGWPGSNYGYTF. The whole variable domain, remainder taken from reference TRBV5-1 and TRBJ1-2, is KAGVTQTPRYLIKTRGQQVTLSCSPISGHRSVSWYQQTPGQGLQFLFEYFSETQRNKGNFPGRFSGRQFSNSRSEMNVSTLELGDSALYLCASSLGWPGSNYGYTFGSGTRLTVV.

The chain combines TRBV7-8 with TRBJ2-1; 7 bases align to TRBD2. The germline V gene has CDR1 SGHVS and CDR2 FQNEAQ. The V gene end was trimmed by 4 bases and the J gene end by 6 bases; junction bases not matched to a gene: 12. This CDR3 has 16 amino acids. In DNA, the CDR3 is TGTGCCAGCAGCTCCCAAAGCGGGGTCTCCGGCAATGAGCAGTTCTTC. It encodes CASSSQSGVSGNEQFF.

This rearrangement joins TRBV6-6 to TRBJ2-7; 10 positions match TRBD1. There are 16 residues in the CDR3. V lost 4 bases to trimming and J lost 6 bases; unmatched junction nucleotides: 12. Looked up from germline, CDR1 is MNHNY and CDR2 is SVGAGI (reference sequence). The CDR3 loop is CASSSRDRGREGEQYF. The CDR3 DNA reads as TGTGCCAGCAGTTCCCGGGACAGGGGCCGCGAGGGCGAGCAGTACTTC.

The chain recombines TRBV6-4 with TRBJ2-2, with 8 bases lining up with TRBD1. The CDR3 totals 16 residues. V trimming: 3 bases; J trimming: 2 bases; junction bases outside the gene matches: 5. The germline V gene has CDR1 MRHNA and CDR2 SNTAGT. CDR3 loop: CASSEGTGPNTGELFF. In DNA form, the CDR3 reads TGTGCCAGCAGTGAAGGGACAGGACCCAACACCGGGGAGCTGTTTTTT.

The chain uses TRBV11-1 and TRBJ1-2; 7 bases agree with TRBD1. The CDR3 is made up of 12 amino acids. V was pared by 10 bases and J by 3 bases, with 5 bases of the junction left unmatched. CDR1 is SGHAT and CDR2 is FQDESV in the germline V gene (reference sequence). This CDR3 is CANTGTDYGYTF. Written as DNA, the CDR3 is TGTGCCAACACGGGGACAGACTATGGCTACACCTTC.

V is TRBV6-2 or TRBV6-3 and J is TRBJ1-5; the match to TRBD1 covers 8 bases. CDR3 length: 14 amino acids. Trimming cost V 2 bases and J 6 bases; bases outside gene matches: 3. Germline V gene sequence: CDR1 MNHEY, CDR2 SVGEGT. This CDR3 reads CASSYGQGGQPQHF. CDR3 DNA sequence: TGTGCCAGCAGTTACGGACAGGGAGGTCAGCCCCAGCATTTT.

This chain uses TRBV6-5 with TRBJ2-5; D perhaps matches TRBD2 (5 bases). This CDR3 is built from 13 residues. Trimming removed 5 bases at V and 2 bases at J, with 9 bases between. Germline lookup yields CDR1 MNHEY and CDR2 SVGAGI. The CDR3 reads CASSHGLQETQYF. Here the CDR3 DNA reads TGTGCCAGCAGTCACGGACTGCAAGAGACCCAGTACTTC.

The genes are TRBV7-6 and TRBJ1-1, with TRBD1 matching 10 bases. V lost 1 base, J lost 1 base, and 12 bases stayed unmatched. The CDR3 runs 19 residues. Germline CDR1 SGHVS, CDR2 FNYEAQ. The CDR3 DNA sequence: TGTGCCAGCAGCTTAGTCGGGACAGGGGCCAAACGGGAGAACACTGAAGCTTTCTTT. Residues: CASSLVGTGAKRENTEAFF.

This clone has just a few counts. The chain employs TRBV19 and TRBJ2-5, with no clear D. The CDR3 contains 12 residues. Germline CDR1 and CDR2: LNHDA and SQIVND (reference sequence). V was clipped by 2 bases and J by 5 bases, with 6 bases between them. CDR3: CASSIYGETQYF. As DNA, the CDR3 is TGTGCCAGTAGTATATACGGGGAGACCCAGTACTTC. Filled out from reference TRBV19 and TRBJ2-5, the complete variable domain reads DGGITQSPKYLFRKEGQNVTLSCEQNLNHDAMYWYRQDPGQGLRLIYYSQIVNDFQKGDIAEGYSVSREKKESFPLTVTSAQKNPTAFYLCASSIYGETQYFGPGTRLLVL.

This clone was picked up many times. This chain uses TRBV6-6 with TRBJ1-4; unclear D gene. The germline CDR1 and CDR2 sequences are MNHNY and SVGAGI (reference sequence). The CDR3 sequence is 13 residues long. V lost 3 bases to trimming and J lost 8 bases, with 10 bases between them. CDR3 protein: CASSYREREKLFF. The CDR3 DNA is TGTGCCAGCAGTTATAGGGAGCGAGAAAAACTGTTTTTT.

This sequence joins TRBV29-1 and TRBJ2-1; 14 bases are a match to TRBD2. Trimming at V came to 7 bases and at J to 6 bases, leaving 5 bases not matched to a gene. The V gene's germline CDR1 is SQVTM and CDR2 ANQGSEA. The CDR3 runs to 14 residues. The CDR3 DNA follows: TGCAGCGGTGGGACTAGCGGGAGTATCAATGAGCAGTTCTTC. Protein: CSGGTSGSINEQFF.

The chain couples TRBV10-2 to TRBJ1-6, with a weak D call TRBD1 (6 bases). Trimming left V 6 bases short and J 9 bases short, with 15 bases between. Germline V gives CDR1 WSHSY, CDR2 SAAADI. CDR3 length: 14 residues. CDR3 DNA sequence: TGCGCCAGCAGCGTGACAGGTGGTGGTTCACCCCTCCACTTT. Its translation is CASSVTGGGSPLHF.

The CDR3: CASSFMGQPQHF. In nucleotides, the CDR3 is TGTGCCAGCAGTTTCATGGGCCAGCCCCAGCATTTT. The rearrangement links TRBV27 to TRBJ1-5, with D uncertain. CDR3 size: 12 residues. Per germline, CDR1 MNHEY and CDR2 SMNVEV (reference sequence). Trimming removed 3 bases from V and 7 bases from J, with 7 bases in between.

The J gene is TRBJ1-3, the V gene TRBV9; D not certain. Germline-derived CDR1 and CDR2 are SGDLS and YYNGEE. V lost 3 bases, J lost 2 bases, and 12 bases lay in between. CDR3 length: 15 residues. CDR3 sequence (DNA): TGTGCCAGCAGCGAAGAGGTCTTAGCTGGAAACACCATATATTTT. Translating it yields CASSEEVLAGNTIYF.

This chain joins TRBV3-1 (or the pseudogene TRBV3-2) and TRBJ2-7; D perhaps matches TRBD1 (5 bases). Per the germline V gene, CDR1 is LGHDT and CDR2 is YNNKEL (reference sequence). The CDR3 consists of 13 residues. With 2 bases removed from V and 4 bases from J, the gap between germline ends came to 9 bases. In DNA, the CDR3 is TGTGCCAGCAGCCAAACCAGGGCATACGAGCAGTACTTC. Encoded protein: CASSQTRAYEQYF.

The chain joins TRBV27 to TRBJ2-7; TRBD2 agrees at 9 bases. V dropped 5 bases and J dropped 4; count of bases not matched to a gene: 9. Germline CDR1 and CDR2: MNHEY and SMNVEV (reference sequence). CDR3 size: 15 residues. CDR3 in DNA: TGTGCCAGCAGTAACGCTCCGGGACTAGCTTACGAGCAGTACTTC. Its protein is CASSNAPGLAYEQYF.

This clone has just a few counts. J is TRBJ2-7 and V is TRBV12-5; D is unclear. Trimming removed 6 bases from V and 5 bases from J, with 11 bases in between. The germline V gene has CDR1 LGHNT and CDR2 FRNRAP. The CDR3 has 12 amino acids. This chain's CDR3 is CASGLEIHEQYF. The CDR3 DNA is TGTGCTAGTGGGCTGGAGATCCACGAGCAGTACTTC.

The gene calls are TRBV25-1 and TRBJ1-2; no firm D call. The CDR3 totals 13 residues. V was trimmed by 8 bases and J by 0 bases, leaving 10 bases between them. Germline V gene data show CDR1 as MGHDK and CDR2 as SYGVNS. Here the CDR3 reads CASASVPNYGYTF. The CDR3 nucleotides are TGTGCCAGCGCCTCGGTTCCTAACTATGGCTACACCTTC.

The chain links TRBV19 to TRBJ1-2; D is perhaps TRBD1 (5 bases). There are 15 residues in the CDR3. The V end lost 3 bases, the J end lost 0 bases, and 11 bases lay between the germline ends. Germline V gene lookup returns CDR1 LNHDA and CDR2 SQIVND (reference sequence). The CDR3 reads CASSIWGRANYGYTF. CDR3 nucleotide sequence: TGTGCCAGTAGTATTTGGGGCAGAGCTAACTATGGCTACACCTTC.

This clone has just one count. The chain has TRBV11-3 and TRBJ2-7, with TRBD1 identical over 11 bases. Trimming took 0 bases from V and 3 from J; bases not matched to a gene: 1. Looked up from germline, CDR1 is SGHNT and CDR2 is YENEEA. This CDR3 spans 15 amino acids. The CDR3 protein is CASSLDGTGGYEQYF. CDR3 nucleotides: TGTGCCAGCAGCTTAGACGGGACAGGGGGCTACGAGCAGTACTTC. The complete variable domain, with remaining parts taken from reference TRBV11-3 and TRBJ2-7, reads EAGVVQSPRYKIIEKKQPVAFWCNPISGHNTLYWYLQNLGQGPELLIRYENEEAVDDSQLPKDRFSAERLKGVDSTLKIQPAELGDSAVYLCASSLDGTGGYEQYFGPGTRLTVT.

The rearrangement joins TRBV19 to TRBJ2-1; 10 bases map to TRBD2. V was clipped by 4 bases and J by 7 bases; unmatched bases: 7. The germline V gene encodes CDR1 LNHDA and CDR2 SQIVND (reference sequence). The CDR3 is made up of 15 amino acids. This chain's CDR3 is CASSNLAGVGNEQFF. DNA for the CDR3: TGTGCCAGTAGTAACCTAGCGGGAGTGGGAAATGAGCAGTTCTTC.

The chain is built from TRBV19 and TRBJ1-5; no clear D. Trimming shortened V by 5 bases and J by 7 bases, and 15 bases separated the two germline ends. The CDR3 contains 14 residues. From germline, CDR1 is LNHDA and CDR2 SQIVND (reference sequence). CDR3 bases: TGTGCCAGTAGTGGGCGGAGAGGGAGACAGCCCCAGCATTTT. Residues: CASSGRRGRQPQHF. The full variable domain, with the rest looked up from reference TRBV19 and TRBJ1-5, is DGGITQSPKYLFRKEGQNVTLSCEQNLNHDAMYWYRQDPGQGLRLIYYSQIVNDFQKGDIAEGYSVSREKKESFPLTVTSAQKNPTAFYLCASSGRRGRQPQHFGDGTRLSIL.

The chain employs TRBV24-1 and TRBJ2-1; TRBD2 agrees at 13 bases. This CDR3 spans 14 amino acids. The germline V gene encodes CDR1 KGHDR and CDR2 SFDVKD. The junction had 4 bases not matched to a gene; V was cut back by 10 bases and J by 5 bases. CDR3 amino acids: CATELAGGHNEQFF. The CDR3 DNA is TGTGCCACAGAACTAGCGGGAGGGCACAATGAGCAGTTCTTC.

The chain combines TRBV6-6 with TRBJ1-5; a weak D match, TRBD1 (5 bases). The germline V and J ends were trimmed by 8 bases and 2 bases, with 13 bases remaining between them. The CDR3 is made up of 14 amino acids. Germline V gene sequence: CDR1 MNHNY, CDR2 SVGAGI (reference sequence). The CDR3 DNA sequence: TGTGCCAGCTGGGACTTGGTTCGCAATCAGCCCCAGCATTTT. It yields the protein CASWDLVRNQPQHF.